Each of the 30 T cell receptor beta chains below was sequenced from the same sample in a study of control samples from healthy donors and cancer patients. Produced via immunoSEQ multiplex PCR; TCRdb's table is partial and in-frame only. The table shows more than 25,000 clones, with roughly 91% occurring only once. Sequences were obtained from PBMCs. These receptors all stem from a man aged 50 to 60 with lung cancer.

The chain uses TRBV3-1 (or the pseudogene TRBV3-2) and TRBJ1-5, with D perhaps TRBD1 (6 bases). V was pared by 8 bases and J by 4 bases, with 18 bases between. This CDR3 has 15 residues. The germline V gene has CDR1 LGHDT and CDR2 YNNKEL (reference sequence). This CDR3 is CASDRFSGQNQPQHF. CDR3 DNA: TGTGCCAGCGACCGTTTCTCTGGACAGAATCAGCCCCAGCATTTT.

The genes are TRBV5-5 and TRBJ2-6; D might be TRBD1 (5 bases). Germline loops: CDR1 SGHKS, CDR2 YYEKEE (reference sequence). Trimming left V 2 bases short and J 0 bases short, with 21 bases between. This CDR3 is 20 amino acids long. The CDR3 DNA follows: TGTGCCAGCAGCTTTGTATCGAGGCAGGGCGACAGCTCTGGGGCCAACGTCCTGACTTTC. It is translated as CASSFVSRQGDSSGANVLTF.

The genes are TRBV20-1 and TRBJ2-2; D may match TRBD1 or TRBD2 (5 bases each). This CDR3 contains 14 residues. V lost 3 bases, J lost 5 bases, and 13 bases lay in between. In germline, CDR1 is DFQATT, CDR2 SNEGSKA (reference sequence). The CDR3 loop is CSASSGGNTGELFF. The DNA of the CDR3 is TGCAGTGCTAGTAGTGGGGGAAATACCGGGGAGCTGTTTTTT.

The chain recombines TRBV19 with TRBJ2-1; perhaps D is TRBD1 or TRBD2 (5 bases each). This CDR3 region has 18 residues. CDR1 and CDR2 from the germline V gene are LNHDA and SQIVND (reference sequence). V dropped 3 bases and J dropped 3 bases, with 21 bases sitting between them. CDR3 loop: CASSIRSRDLGDYNEQFF. The CDR3 nucleotides are TGTGCCAGTAGTATCCGATCCAGGGACCTCGGAGACTACAATGAGCAGTTCTTC.

The chain employs TRBV6-6 and TRBJ2-5; 10 positions match TRBD1. J was trimmed by 5 bases and V by 6 bases; bases with no gene match: 9. CDR3 size: 15 residues. Germline CDR1 and CDR2: MNHNY and SVGAGI (reference sequence). CDR3 coding DNA: TGTGCCAGCAGCCAGGCGGGACAGGGGTCGGAGACCCAGTACTTC. Translating it yields CASSQAGQGSETQYF.

This chain links TRBV18 with TRBJ2-3; D is unclear. Germline CDR1 is KGHSH and CDR2 is LQKENI. The CDR3 spans 14 residues. Trimming left V 4 bases short and J 6 bases short, with 14 bases between. The CDR3 nucleotides read TGTGCCAGCTCACTAAACACCGGCGGCGATACGCAGTATTTT. Its protein product is CASSLNTGGDTQYF.

The V call is TRBV7-9, the J call TRBJ2-7, with D unresolved. Germline V CDR1 and CDR2: SEHNR, FQNEAQ (reference sequence). V was clipped by 5 bases and J by 3 bases, with 8 bases between them. The CDR3 covers 12 residues. The CDR3 is CASSRPHYEQYF. In DNA form, the CDR3 reads TGTGCCAGCAGCCGACCACACTACGAGCAGTACTTC.

The V gene is TRBV24-1, the J gene TRBJ2-1; 8 bases fit TRBD2. V shed 4 bases, J shed 2 bases, and the junction held 3 bases outside the gene matches. The CDR3 has 15 residues. Germline-derived CDR1 and CDR2 are KGHDR and SFDVKD. CDR3 in DNA: TGTGCCACCAGTGAAACTAGCGGAACCTACAATGAGCAGTTCTTC. This encodes CATSETSGTYNEQFF.

The gene calls are TRBV9 and TRBJ2-5, with D tentatively TRBD2 (5 bases). The CDR3 is made up of 16 amino acids. Germline lookup yields CDR1 SGDLS and CDR2 YYNGEE. Between the trimmed V and J ends, which lost 0 bases and 0 bases, there was a span of 12 bases. CDR3 sequence: CASSVAAGDYQETQYF. CDR3 bases: TGTGCCAGCAGCGTAGCTGCGGGCGACTACCAAGAGACCCAGTACTTC.

V usage is TRBV7-9 and J usage is TRBJ2-4; tentative D call: TRBD1 (5 bases). Germline CDR1 SEHNR, CDR2 FQNEAQ (reference sequence). Trimming took off 2 bases at V and 8 bases at J, with 16 bases between the two ends. CDR3 length: 15 residues. CDR3 region: CASSLSRQGADIQYF. CDR3 nucleotides: TGTGCCAGCAGCTTATCTCGGCAGGGCGCGGACATTCAGTACTTC.

V gene TRBV6-1 combines with J gene TRBJ2-3, with a tentative D call TRBD2 (5 bases). Looked up from germline, CDR1 is MNHNS and CDR2 is SASEGT. The CDR3 covers 14 residues. V was cut by 3 bases and J by 4 bases, with 11 bases left in between. Here the CDR3 DNA reads TGTGCCAGCAGTGAGACGCCCGGGGCAGATACGCAGTATTTT. Residues: CASSETPGADTQYF.

The chain recombines TRBV9 with TRBJ2-3, with D hard to call. CDR1 is SGDLS, CDR2 YYNGEE, per germline. The CDR3 spans 12 residues. V lost 4 bases and J lost 0, with 3 bases in between. The CDR3 nucleotides read TGTGCCAGCAGCAAGAGCACAGATACGCAGTATTTT. Protein product: CASSKSTDTQYF.

This rearrangement joins TRBV4-3 to TRBJ2-7; 13 bases fit TRBD2. CDR1 and CDR2 from the germline V gene are LGHNA and YSLEER. The trim removed 0 bases at V and 7 bases at J, leaving 6 bases unmatched. CDR3 length equals 16 residues. The CDR3 is CASSQDRTSGGSEQYF. The DNA of the CDR3 is TGCGCCAGCAGCCAAGACCGGACTAGCGGGGGAAGTGAGCAGTACTTC.

The chain carries TRBV5-4 and TRBJ2-1, with D tentatively TRBD1 (5 bases). In germline, CDR1 is SGHNT, CDR2 YYREEE (reference sequence). This CDR3 contains 15 residues. The germline V and J ends were trimmed by 7 bases and 1 base, with 15 bases remaining between them. The CDR3 sequence: CASLGSGSSYNEQFF. CDR3 sequence (DNA): TGTGCCAGCTTGGGGTCAGGGTCGTCCTACAATGAGCAGTTCTTC.

The chain has TRBV7-9 and TRBJ2-5; maybe TRBD2 (6 bases). The CDR3 spans 15 residues. Looked up from germline, CDR1 is SEHNR and CDR2 is FQNEAQ (reference sequence). V was trimmed by 4 bases and J by 6 bases, leaving 18 bases between them. The CDR3 here is CASSSIKVTRKTQYF. The DNA for the CDR3 is TGTGCCAGCAGCTCAATCAAAGTGACTAGGAAGACCCAGTACTTC.

This clone was observed once. This specimen includes other DNA sequences encoding the same CDR3. V gene TRBV4-1 combines with J gene TRBJ2-2; the match to TRBD2 covers 14 bases. The length of the CDR3 is 17 residues. CDR1 and CDR2 (germline): MGHRA, YSYEKL. The V gene end was trimmed by 5 bases and the J gene end by 5 bases; junction bases not matched to a gene: 7. CDR3 amino acids: CASSKTSGGARTGELFF. CDR3 in DNA: TGCGCCAGCAGCAAGACTAGCGGGGGGGCGCGAACCGGGGAGCTGTTTTTT.

The genes are TRBV6-2 or TRBV6-3 and TRBJ1-1, with 12 nucleotides matching TRBD1. The CDR3 spans 15 residues. Losses at the gene ends were 0 bases for V and 5 bases for J; bases not matched to a gene: 1. Germline CDR1 is MNHEY and CDR2 is SVGEGT. Here the CDR3 DNA reads TGTGCCAGCAGTTACTCGGGACAGGGGGCAACTGAAGCTTTCTTT. Translation: CASSYSGQGATEAFF.

V usage is TRBV6-1 and J usage is TRBJ1-5; D might be TRBD1 (5 bases). The V gene's germline CDR1 is MNHNS and CDR2 SASEGT. The CDR3 contains 14 residues. V shed 0 bases and J shed 2 bases, with 5 bases lying between them. The CDR3: CASSEAGGNQPQHF. The CDR3 region has the DNA TGTGCCAGCAGTGAAGCAGGGGGCAATCAGCCCCAGCATTTT.

The V call is TRBV24-1, the J call TRBJ2-1, with D unclear. Germline lookup yields CDR1 KGHDR and CDR2 SFDVKD. The CDR3 runs 15 residues. The germline V and J ends were trimmed by 5 bases and 9 bases, with 19 bases remaining between them. CDR3 DNA sequence: TGTGCCACCAGTGTCGCTTCCGGTGGTAAGGGTGAGCAGTTCTTC. It codes for CATSVASGGKGEQFF.

This clone has only one observation. CDR3 bases: TGCGCCAGCAGCTTGGGACAGGGGACTGAAAAACTGTTTTTT. Protein sequence: CASSLGQGTEKLFF. This rearrangement joins TRBV5-1 to TRBJ1-4; 8 bases agree with TRBD1. Germline V gives CDR1 SGHRS, CDR2 YFSETQ. This CDR3 spans 14 amino acids. The ends lost 0 bases at V and 7 bases at J; junction bases unmatched: 2.

V is TRBV19 and J is TRBJ1-5; 8 bases match TRBD1. Trimming removed 5 bases from V and 2 bases from J; junction bases left unmatched: 8. The CDR3 runs 16 residues. Germline CDR1 is LNHDA and CDR2 is SQIVND (reference sequence). This CDR3 is CASSPSDRGGNQPQHF. The CDR3, as DNA: TGTGCCAGTAGTCCCTCCGACAGGGGTGGCAATCAGCCCCAGCATTTT.

The chain carries TRBV6-5 and TRBJ2-5, with D perhaps matching TRBD2 (5 bases). Trimming stripped 6 bases from V and 1 base from J, with 12 bases between. This CDR3 comprises 14 residues. From germline, CDR1 is MNHEY and CDR2 SVGAGI. The CDR3 nucleotides read TGTGCCAGCAGCCGAGGGTCCTTCCAAGAGACCCAGTACTTC. It yields the protein CASSRGSFQETQYF.

The V gene is TRBV5-1, the J gene TRBJ1-1; tentatively, D is TRBD1 (5 bases). CDR1 is SGHRS and CDR2 is YFSETQ in the germline V gene. This CDR3 is 12 amino acids long. V gave up 5 bases and J gave up 5 bases, with 10 bases separating them. DNA for the CDR3: TGCGCCAGCAGATCAGACAGTACTGAAGCTTTCTTT. Its translation: CASRSDSTEAFF.

CDR3 nucleotide sequence: TGTGCCAGCAGGGGACACGTCTACGAGCAGTACTTC. As protein: CASRGHVYEQYF. The chain is built from TRBV6-5 and TRBJ2-7; the D gene is possibly TRBD1 (6 bases). CDR1 and CDR2 from the germline V gene are MNHEY and SVGAGI. Deletions cut 6 bases from V and 3 bases from J, with 9 bases between. The CDR3 spans 12 residues.

The CDR3 nucleotides are TGTGCCAGCCCAAGTCCGGAGGTTCCAGCGACCATTAACTATGGCTACACCTTC. This translates into CASPSPEVPATINYGYTF. This chain uses TRBV5-8 with TRBJ1-2; D unclear. Trimming took 7 bases from V and 1 from J, leaving 26 bases between them. CDR1 and CDR2 from the germline V gene are SGHTS and YDEGEE. The CDR3 length is 18 residues.

The CDR3 nucleotides read TGTGCCAGCAGCTCTAGTCCGGTCCCCGGGGAGCTGTTTTTT. This codes for CASSSSPVPGELFF. This chain uses TRBV7-6 with TRBJ2-2; no reliable D call. Germline V gene data show CDR1 as SGHVS and CDR2 as FNYEAQ. Trimming removed 4 bases at V and 6 bases at J, with 12 bases between. The CDR3 covers 14 residues.

The chain recombines TRBV27 with TRBJ2-1; maybe TRBD1 (5 bases). CDR3 length: 16 amino acids. CDR1 MNHEY and CDR2 SMNVEV come from the germline V gene (reference sequence). V was cut by 2 bases and J by 4 bases, with 15 bases left in between. The CDR3 bases are TGTGCCAGCAGTTTAAGCGCAGGGATCGCGTACAATGAGCAGTTCTTC. Translating gives CASSLSAGIAYNEQFF.

The chain is built from TRBV28 and TRBJ2-5; D is undetermined. The CDR3 loop spans 15 amino acids. The V gene's germline CDR1 is MDHEN and CDR2 SYDVKM. V dropped 6 bases and J dropped 2 bases, with 16 bases sitting between them. For the CDR3, the DNA is TGTGCCAGCAGAGCCGGGTCGGCAGAGCAAGAGACCCAGTACTTC. This gives the protein CASRAGSAEQETQYF.

The chain uses TRBV19 and TRBJ2-3, with 7 bases fitting TRBD1. V lost 6 bases and J lost 6; bases outside the gene matches: 6. The CDR3 loop spans 13 amino acids. Looked up from germline, CDR1 is LNHDA and CDR2 is SQIVND (reference sequence). The CDR3 nucleotides read TGTGCCAGTAGAGGACAGGTGTCGGATACGCAGTATTTT. Its translation: CASRGQVSDTQYF.

J is TRBJ1-1 and V is TRBV5-1; possibly TRBD1 for D (5 bases). This CDR3 has 14 residues. The germline CDR1 and CDR2 sequences are SGHRS and YFSETQ. The V end was cut by 1 base, the J end by 1 base, with 8 bases between. The CDR3 here is CASSLRQQNTEAFF. CDR3 DNA sequence: TGCGCCAGCAGCTTGAGACAGCAGAACACTGAAGCTTTCTTT.